The 14 T cell receptor beta chains given below trace back to one sample, sequenced in a study of blood T cell repertoires in COVID-19. This table comes from immunoSEQ multiplex PCR, and its TCRdb copy is limited to in-frame clones, with some not included. The sample lists about 320,000 clones, roughly nine tenths seen once, with 2.6% in the top ten. The sequenced material came from PBMCs or T cells enriched from blood (not recorded which). The receptors shown here come from a man aged 55 to 69 who had recovered from COVID-19.

This clone has at least ten counts. V is TRBV9 and J is TRBJ2-3; 10 nucleotides align to TRBD2. V dropped 1 base and J dropped 5; count of bases not matched to a gene: 13. The CDR3 runs to 18 residues. Germline lookup yields CDR1 SGDLS and CDR2 YYNGEE. The CDR3 protein is CASSVRGTSGAEGDTQYF. CDR3 bases: TGTGCCAGCAGCGTAAGGGGAACTAGCGGGGCCGAGGGAGATACGCAGTATTTT. The full variable domain, its missing parts supplied by reference TRBV9 and TRBJ2-3, is DSGVTQTPKHLITATGQRVTLRCSPRSGDLSVYWYQQSLDQGLQFLIQYYNGEERAKGNILERFSAQQFPDLHSELNLSSLELGDSALYFCASSVRGTSGAEGDTQYFGPGTRLTVL.

This clone has only one observation. The gene calls are TRBV7-9 and TRBJ1-6, with D perhaps matching TRBD1 (5 bases). CDR3 size: 15 residues. Per germline, CDR1 SEHNR and CDR2 FQNEAQ (reference sequence). The V gene lost 1 base and the J gene lost 7 bases, with 11 bases spanning the gap. The CDR3 sequence: CASSLGQGQNSPLHF. CDR3 nucleotides: TGTGCCAGCAGCTTAGGGCAGGGTCAGAATTCACCCCTCCACTTT.

In the case of this clone: At the DNA level, this CDR3 is encoded by other sequences in the same sample as well. J is TRBJ1-2 and V is TRBV7-9, with 10 nucleotides matching TRBD1. Germline CDR1 SEHNR, CDR2 FQNEAQ (reference sequence). The CDR3 consists of 15 residues. J lost 4 bases, V lost 1 base, and 3 bases had no gene match. This CDR3 is CASSLGDRGGYGYTF. Written as DNA, the CDR3 is TGTGCCAGCAGCTTAGGGGACAGGGGTGGCTATGGCTACACCTTC.

V and J are TRBV9 and TRBJ1-1, with a weak D call TRBD1 (5 bases). Germline CDR1 is SGDLS and CDR2 is YYNGEE. Trimming stripped 4 bases from V and 1 base from J, with 14 bases between. The CDR3 has 15 residues. As DNA, the CDR3 is TGTGCCAGCAGCCTAGGGGTCCGGGAGAACACTGAAGCTTTCTTT. Amino acids: CASSLGVRENTEAFF.

In its sample, this clone was seen once. V gene TRBV10-3 combines with J gene TRBJ2-2; 8 bases fit TRBD1. V was pared by 6 bases and J by 4 bases, with 4 bases of the junction left unmatched. Germline V gives CDR1 ENHRY, CDR2 SYGVKD. The CDR3 covers 14 residues. The CDR3 loop reads CAIRDRDGTGELFF. CDR3 DNA sequence: TGTGCCATCAGGGACAGGGATGGCACCGGGGAGCTGTTTTTT.

The rearrangement joins TRBV9 to TRBJ1-2; TRBD1 agrees at 8 bases. V shed 3 bases, J shed 8 bases, and the junction held 9 bases outside the gene matches. The CDR3 is 14 residues long. Per germline, CDR1 SGDLS and CDR2 YYNGEE. The CDR3 DNA reads TGTGCCAGCAGCGCGAACTCAGGGGGCGAAGGCTACACCTTC. It is translated as CASSANSGGEGYTF.

The rearrangement links TRBV7-3 to TRBJ2-3; D is unclear. Germline values: CDR1 SGHTA, CDR2 FQGTGA. CDR3 length equals 16 residues. The germline V and J ends were trimmed by 1 base and 0 bases, with 11 bases remaining between them. The CDR3 sequence is CASSLMHSTSTDTQYF. DNA for the CDR3: TGTGCCAGCAGCTTAATGCACAGTACCAGCACAGATACGCAGTATTTT.

The chain carries TRBV6-5 and TRBJ1-2; D is undetermined. This CDR3 contains 13 residues. The germline V gene has CDR1 MNHEY and CDR2 SVGAGI. The ends were cut back, 6 bases at V and 5 bases at J, with 13 bases in the middle. The CDR3 here is CASRPSTAYGYTF. The CDR3 coding sequence is TGTGCCAGCAGGCCATCAACTGCTTATGGCTACACCTTC.

This rearrangement joins TRBV7-6 to TRBJ2-1, with 9 nucleotides matching TRBD1. Germline V gene lookup returns CDR1 SGHVS and CDR2 FNYEAQ. The V gene end was trimmed by 2 bases and the J gene end by 7 bases; junction bases not matched to a gene: 12. The CDR3 covers 17 residues. DNA of the CDR3: TGTGCCAGCAGCTTACCCCTGGGACAGGGCTCTCGAAATGAGCAGTTCTTC. Translating it yields CASSLPLGQGSRNEQFF.

The rearrangement joins TRBV5-1 to TRBJ2-5; D is perhaps TRBD2 (5 bases). Germline-derived CDR1 and CDR2 are SGHRS and YFSETQ. CDR3 length equals 14 residues. Trimming removed 0 bases at V and 6 bases at J, with 12 bases between. CDR3 in DNA: TGCGCCAGCAGCTTGGCCGGCGGCGGGCAGACCCAGTACTTC. It encodes CASSLAGGGQTQYF.

A remark on this clone: The same CDR3 arises from other DNA sequences in this sample as well. The chain recombines TRBV18 with TRBJ1-1, with D unclear. V gave up 4 bases and J gave up 0 bases, with 6 bases separating them. The CDR3 runs 13 residues. The germline V gene encodes CDR1 KGHSH and CDR2 LQKENI. CDR3 loop: CASSLDMNTEAFF. Here the CDR3 DNA reads TGTGCCAGCTCACTTGACATGAACACTGAAGCTTTCTTT. The entire variable domain, with the rest obtained from reference TRBV18 and TRBJ1-1, is as follows: NAGVMQNPRHLVRRRGQEARLRCSPMKGHSHVYWYRQLPEEGLKFMVYLQKENIIDESGMPKERFSAEFPKEGPSILRIQQVVRGDSAAYFCASSLDMNTEAFFGQGTRLTVV.

This chain uses TRBV7-2 with TRBJ1-1, with no clear D. Deletions cut 5 bases from V and 3 bases from J, with 22 bases between. The length of the CDR3 is 17 residues. The germline V gene encodes CDR1 SGHTA and CDR2 FQGNSA. CDR3 in DNA: TGTGCCAGCAGCCCAACACCGACTCTCCGGCAGCACACTGAAGCTTTCTTT. This encodes CASSPTPTLRQHTEAFF.

This sequence joins TRBV7-2 and TRBJ1-4; D is undetermined. Germline V CDR1 and CDR2: SGHTA, FQGNSA. This CDR3 has 16 amino acids. Between the trimmed V and J ends, which lost 5 bases and 0 bases, there was a span of 13 bases. This CDR3 is CASSAQSAATNEKLFF. Here the CDR3 DNA reads TGTGCCAGCAGCGCGCAGTCAGCGGCAACTAATGAAAAACTGTTTTTT.

This chain links TRBV19 with TRBJ1-2, with TRBD1 matching over 8 bases. With 4 bases clipped from V and 2 bases from J, the junction kept 9 bases outside the gene matches. The CDR3 consists of 16 residues. Germline V gene data show CDR1 as LNHDA and CDR2 as SQIVND (reference sequence). CDR3 protein: CASSTLSRTGNYGYTF. The DNA for the CDR3 is TGTGCCAGTAGTACCCTCAGTCGGACAGGGAACTATGGCTACACCTTC.